Shown below are 6 T cell receptor beta chains from a single sample sequenced in a study of blood T cells in healthy people across ages. Primers used in a second PCR of roughly 6 to 11 cycles were a sample-barcoded 5' primer and a J-beta primer mix. TCRdb redid the calling of the 5' RACE reads with MiXCR, one entry per CDR3 protein. This sample has about 1,400,000 distinct CDR3 sequences; roughly 40% occur once, and the top ten carry roughly 7.9%. The sequenced sample was blood. The receptor source for this set is a woman between 18 and 30 years old in good health.

As concerns this clonotype: A junction end diverges from the germline sequence, so it may reflect a read error. This chain connects TRBV18 to TRBJ1-2; D is undetermined. CDR3 length: 13 amino acids. Germline-derived CDR1 and CDR2 are KGHSH and LQKENI. CDR3 sequence: CASSPTLDYGYTF. CDR3 in DNA: TGTGCCAGCTCACCGACATTGGACTATGGCTACACTTTC.

This clonotype occurred a few times. The chain uses TRBV11-2 and TRBJ2-3, with 13 bases matching TRBD2. CDR1 and CDR2 (germline): SGHAT, FQNNGV. Germline trimming cut 4 bases from V and 1 base from J; bases unmatched to any gene: 2. This CDR3 spans 16 amino acids. The CDR3 nucleotides read TGTGCCAGCAGCTACGGACTAGCGGGAGGCACAGATACGCAGTATTTT. This encodes CASSYGLAGGTDTQYF.

The V call is TRBV20-1, the J call TRBJ2-7, with D uncertain. The V and J ends lost 3 bases and 5 bases respectively, with 11 bases between them. The CDR3 is made up of 12 amino acids. Germline lookup yields CDR1 DFQATT and CDR2 SNEGSKA (reference sequence). CDR3 region: CSASSRWNEQYF. The CDR3 nucleotides are TGCAGTGCTAGTTCCCGATGGAACGAGCAGTACTTC.

The chain is built from TRBV5-1 and TRBJ2-1, with D perhaps matching TRBD1 (5 bases). The germline gives CDR1 SGHRS, CDR2 YFSETQ. The V end lost 2 bases, the J end lost 0 bases, and 9 bases lay between the germline ends. There are 15 residues in the CDR3. Written as DNA, the CDR3 is TGCGCCAGCAGCTTAGGACACAACTCCTACAATGAGCAGTTCTTC. Translating it yields CASSLGHNSYNEQFF.

The genes are TRBV6-2 or TRBV6-3 and TRBJ2-1, with D possibly being TRBD1 (5 bases). This CDR3 is 16 amino acids long. V lost 2 bases, J lost 8 bases, and 19 bases lay in between. Germline-derived CDR1 and CDR2 are MNHEY and SVGEGT. The CDR3 here is CASSYRTRTFLDEQFF. CDR3 DNA: TGTGCCAGCAGTTACCGGACGAGGACATTCCTGGATGAGCAGTTCTTC.

The table lists this clonotype with a few counts. The J gene is TRBJ2-1, the V gene TRBV12-3 or TRBV12-4, with D possibly being TRBD1 or TRBD2 (6 bases each). Deletions cut 4 bases from V and 7 bases from J, with 26 bases between. The CDR3 sequence is 18 residues long. DNA of the CDR3: TGTGCCAGCAGTTCTGAGGGGGGCGGCCAGCGGAGCCTAAATGAGCAGTTCTTC. It encodes CASSSEGGGQRSLNEQFF.